The clone carrying this T cell receptor (beta chain) was detected many times. Its antigen is not known. V lost 6 bases, J lost 4 bases, and 15 bases lay in between. The germline gives CDR1 SNHLY, CDR2 FYNNEI. The CDR3 is 14 residues long. This entry is derived from a study of T cells in Graves' hyperthyroidism and ophthalmopathy. Study-wide findings and caveats: Most clonotypes that expanded in the thyroid above 0.001 also showed up in blood.

A roughly 9.3 ml volume of fresh peripheral blood provided the PBMCs. What was amplified from RNA transcripts were TCR beta CDR3 regions. HTBI primers were used for first-round RT-PCR of the TCR CDR3. TCRdb redid the calling of the multiplex PCR reads with MiXCR, one entry per CDR3 protein. The repertoire holds around 200,000 distinct CDR3 sequences, with around 16% as singletons. V is TRBV2 and J is TRBJ2-5; possible D gene TRBD2, 7 bases. This TCR was sampled from a man in his forties or fifties with Graves' hyperthyroidism. Sequencing was carried out using blood. The CDR3: CASRGRGGGETQYF. The CDR3, as DNA: TGTGCCAGCAGAGGAAGGGGGGGCGGAGAGACCCAGTACTTC.